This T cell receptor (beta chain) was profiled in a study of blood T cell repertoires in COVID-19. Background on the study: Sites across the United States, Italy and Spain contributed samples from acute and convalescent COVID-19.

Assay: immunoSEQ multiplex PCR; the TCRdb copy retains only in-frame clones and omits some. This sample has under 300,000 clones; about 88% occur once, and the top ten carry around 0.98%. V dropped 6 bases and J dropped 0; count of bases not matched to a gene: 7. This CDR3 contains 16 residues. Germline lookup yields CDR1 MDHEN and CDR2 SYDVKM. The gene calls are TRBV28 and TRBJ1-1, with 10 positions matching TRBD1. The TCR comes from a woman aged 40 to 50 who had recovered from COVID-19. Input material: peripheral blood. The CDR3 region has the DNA TGTGCCAGCAGCCCGGACAGGGGGGGGGTGAACACTGAAGCTTTCTTT. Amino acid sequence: CASSPDRGGVNTEAFF. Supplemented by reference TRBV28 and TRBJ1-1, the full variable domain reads DVKVTQSSRYLVKRTGEKVFLECVQDMDHENMFWYRQDPGLGLRLIYFSYDVKMKEKGDIPEGYSVSREKKERFSLILESASTNQTSMYLCASSPDRGGVNTEAFFGQGTRLTVV.